This T cell receptor beta chain derives from a study of blood T cell repertoires in COVID-19 (dated by TCRdb to 2020 to 2022). About the study as a whole: Collaborator samples came from the United States, Italy and Spain and covered acute and convalescent phases of COVID-19. The material from the prospective study consisted of cDNA or gDNA derived from T cells, B-cell-depleted T cells, or PBMCs. The dataset comprised deeply sampled blood TCRbeta repertoires from subjects exposed to, actively infected with, or recovered from COVID-19. The repertoires were released in a freely available public database meant as a resource for research on the immune response to SARS-CoV-2. The samples were drawn from the first 160 participants of the ongoing ImmuneRACE study and from 1,254 subjects provided by 6 global collaborators. Nearly every sample came with metadata listing a de-identified subject ID, COVID-19 status, age in years and sex. HLA class I and class II types, where available, came from metadata supplied by the sample provider rather than from assay-based typing. The paper as a whole reports these results and caveats: Clinical and demographic metadata were provided uncurated, with the amount varying by source and participant.

From the cysteine up to the phenylalanine, the CDR3 has a length of 15 residues. The read is trimmed to its CDR3 DNA, 45 bases read in frame from base 1. Taken from the germline V gene, the CDR1 and CDR2 loops are SGHRS and YFSETQ. Germline trimming amounts to 4 bases on V and 0 bases on J, with 7 as the count of junction bases outside the gene matches. Points on this clone: Its specific antigen is unknown. No base quality information exists; no much larger clone differs at one position.

In the prospective study, participants were roughly 18 to 90 years old, resided in about two dozen geographic areas of the United States, and were enrolled through a virtual design. In the prospective study, cohorts were assigned on the basis of participant-reported clinical history obtained from a screening survey and a study questionnaire. Recovered participants in ImmuneRACE Cohort 3 were defined as having two consecutive negative NP/OP PCR tests, clearance from a healthcare professional, or resolution of symptoms. In the prospective study, whole blood, serum and a nasopharyngeal or oropharyngeal swab were collected from each participant by mobile phlebotomists. Participants in the prospective study had the option to provide additional blood draws and questionnaires over a 2-month period. Blood samples from the prospective study were shipped frozen or at room temperature prior to DNA extraction.

The immunoSEQ Assay, a bias-controlled multiplex PCR, was used to amplify TCRbeta CDR3 regions from genomic DNA. As for the authors' bioinformatics: Nucleated cell counts per sample were estimated from amplification of reference gene primers within the assay. Sequence reads were collapsed and filtered to measure the absolute abundance of every unique TCRbeta CDR3 rearrangement. Productive Simpson clonality was computed per sample as the square root of Simpson's diversity index over productive rearrangements. TCRdb limited this immuneACCESS table to in-frame rearrangements with V and J called. A share of clones is missing; checked studies link under half to unresolved V genes, and the rest is unexplained. V, J and clone size reflect that table, while D and trimming were determined from the DNA. The sample contains approximately 290,000 clones, 70% to 90% of them found a single time. The ten largest account for approximately 4% of the sample.

This TCR derives from a woman younger than 45 who had recovered from COVID-19. Specimen: PBMCs or T cells enriched from blood (not recorded which). The chain is assembled from TRBV5-1 and TRBJ2-7, with TRBD1 matching 7 junction bases. The sequence in DNA is TGCGCCAGCAGCCCGAGGGGGCTTCTCTCCTACGAGCAGTACTTC. Its protein product is CASSPRGLLSYEQYF.